These T cell receptor beta chains were read from a single sample in a study of blood T cell repertoires in COVID-19. Data came from immunoSEQ multiplex PCR; TCRdb stores just in-frame clones and leaves some out. Of a few hundred thousand clones in the sample, 65% to 90% were seen once. Material for sequencing was peripheral blood. These receptors were taken from a woman in her 70s with COVID-19, enrolled during active disease. Both conserved end residues are part of each CDR3. Fields, in order: clone size, J gene, V gene, D gene, CDR3 length, CDR3 protein, CDR3 DNA. A D gene is named only where the DNA matches it firmly. Expanded clones get a size class; other rows say once, few or many, or leave the size out.

>once|TRBJ1-6|TRBV4-3|NA|14
CASSQEGWNSPLHF
TGCGCCAGCAGCCAAGAGGGCTGGAATTCACCCCTCCACTTT
>NA|TRBJ1-5|TRBV6-2/TRBV6-3|TRBD1|15
CASSRTGSRDQPQHF
TGTGCCAGCAGTAGGACAGGGAGTCGCGATCAGCCCCAGCATTTT
>NA|TRBJ2-7|TRBV27|NA|13
CASSPGSGYEQYF
TGTGCCAGCAGTCCGGGATCCGGATACGAGCAGTACTTC
>NA|TRBJ2-7|TRBV7-2|TRBD1|12
CASSFGTGDRYF
TGTGCCAGCAGTTTTGGGACAGGCGATAGGTACTTC
>NA|TRBJ1-4|TRBV5-1|TRBD1|18
CASSSGTGGGFLNEKLFF
TGCGCCAGCAGCTCGGGGACAGGTGGAGGGTTCTTAAATGAAAAACTGTTTTTT
>NA|TRBJ2-5|TRBV19|NA|12
CASSIDRETQYF
TGTGCCAGTAGTATAGATCGAGAGACCCAGTACTTC
>NA|TRBJ2-5|TRBV11-2|NA|14
CASSLVAEQETQYF
TGTGCCAGCAGCTTAGTAGCGGAGCAAGAGACCCAGTACTTC
>NA|TRBJ1-3|TRBV28|NA|16
CASSFTGFPSGNTIYF
TGTGCCAGCAGTTTTACAGGCTTCCCGTCTGGAAACACCATATATTTT
>NA|TRBJ2-7|TRBV5-1|NA|13
CASSWGDGNEQYF
TGCGCCAGCAGCTGGGGGGACGGGAACGAGCAGTACTTC
>NA|TRBJ2-7|TRBV30|NA|13
CAWSRDTFYEQYF
TGTGCCTGGTCACGAGACACATTCTACGAGCAGTACTTC
>NA|TRBJ1-1|TRBV29-1|NA|12
CSGYRVTTEAFF
TGCAGCGGCTACAGGGTAACCACTGAAGCTTTCTTT
>NA|TRBJ1-4|TRBV29-1|NA|14
CSVKSGATNEKLFF
TGCAGCGTTAAAAGCGGTGCAACTAATGAAAAACTGTTTTTT
>few|TRBJ2-1|TRBV5-4|TRBD1|14
CASSSAGTGVEKFF
TGTGCCAGCAGCTCGGCGGGGACAGGGGTTGAAAAGTTCTTC
>NA|TRBJ1-1|TRBV6-5|NA|15
CASSYSGERGTEAFF
TGTGCCAGCAGTTACTCAGGGGAGCGGGGGACTGAAGCTTTCTTT
>NA|TRBJ2-2|TRBV18|NA|13
CASSTGRTGELFF
TGTGCCAGCTCGACAGGGAGGACCGGGGAGCTGTTTTTT
>NA|TRBJ2-7|TRBV4-3|NA|14
CASSQEWAGYEQYF
TGCGCCAGCAGCCAAGAATGGGCGGGCTACGAGCAGTACTTC
>NA|TRBJ1-1|TRBV4-1|NA|15
CASSPSDALGSEAFF
TGCGCCAGCAGCCCGTCGGACGCCCTGGGGAGTGAAGCTTTCTTT
>few|TRBJ2-7|TRBV9|NA|16
CASSVGQGGAEYEQYF
TGTGCCAGCAGCGTAGGACAGGGAGGTGCGGAGTACGAGCAGTACTTC
>NA|TRBJ1-2|TRBV6-6|TRBD1|15
CASSGQGAHKYGYTF
TGTGCCAGCAGTGGGCAGGGGGCGCATAAATATGGCTACACCTTC
>NA|TRBJ2-3|TRBV4-1|TRBD1|14
CASSDRTGTDTQYF
TGCGCCAGCAGCGATCGGACAGGGACAGATACGCAGTATTTT
>NA|TRBJ2-7|TRBV7-9|TRBD1|15
CASSRDSYPSYEQYF
TGTGCCAGCAGCCGGGACAGCTACCCTTCCTACGAGCAGTACTTC
>NA|TRBJ1-4|TRBV5-1|TRBD1|14
CASSFGTGGEKLFF
TGCGCCAGCAGCTTTGGGACAGGGGGGGAAAAACTGTTTTTT
>NA|TRBJ1-3|TRBV15|NA|15
CATSRGGGSGNTIYF
TGTGCCACCAGCAGGGGAGGGGGGTCTGGAAACACCATATATTTT
>few|TRBJ2-2|TRBV9|NA|15
CASSVVEGRNGELFF
TGTGCCAGCAGCGTAGTGGAGGGAAGGAACGGGGAGCTGTTTTTT
>NA|TRBJ1-2|TRBV3-1/TRBV3-2|TRBD1|15
CASSQVAGTGVGYTF
TGTGCCAGCAGCCAAGTTGCGGGGACAGGGGTTGGCTACACCTTC
>NA|TRBJ2-7|TRBV6-2/TRBV6-3|NA|13
CASSGSSVYEQYF
TGTGCCAGCAGCGGCAGTAGCGTTTACGAGCAGTACTTC
>NA|TRBJ1-4|TRBV5-1|NA|17
CASSLAFNDGLNEKLFF
TGCGCCAGCAGCTTGGCCTTTAATGACGGACTTAATGAAAAACTGTTTTTT
>NA|TRBJ1-3|TRBV4-1|NA|14
CASSNEGLGNTIYF
TGCGCCAGCAGCAACGAGGGTCTGGGAAACACCATATATTTT
>NA|TRBJ1-1|TRBV28|NA|12
CASRALVTEAFF
TGTGCCAGCAGGGCCTTGGTCACTGAAGCTTTCTTT
>NA|TRBJ1-2|TRBV5-5|NA|13
CASSSREVDGYTF
TGTGCCAGCAGCTCCAGGGAAGTAGATGGCTACACCTTC
>NA|TRBJ1-2|TRBV2|NA|13
CASSGGGDYGYTF
TGTGCCAGCAGTGGGGGGGGCGACTATGGCTACACCTTC
>NA|TRBJ2-7|TRBV29-1|TRBD2|14
CSVDIRGGNYEQYF
TGCAGCGTTGATATTCGCGGGGGGAACTACGAGCAGTACTTC
>NA|TRBJ2-1|TRBV15|TRBD2|18
CATSRDIGGALTYNEQFF
TGTGCCACCAGCAGAGATATCGGGGGGGCCTTGACATACAATGAGCAGTTCTTC
>NA|TRBJ1-1|TRBV29-1|NA|13
CSVAGTMNTEAFF
TGCAGCGTTGCTGGCACCATGAACACTGAAGCTTTCTTT
>NA|TRBJ1-2|TRBV27|NA|13
CASSRQGDYGYTF
TGTGCCAGCAGTCGTCAGGGTGACTATGGCTACACCTTC
>NA|TRBJ1-5|TRBV28|NA|14
CASGDSYSNQPQHF
TGTGCCAGCGGTGACAGTTATAGCAATCAGCCCCAGCATTTT
>once|TRBJ2-7|TRBV7-2|NA|14
CASSSRSVEGEQYF
TGTGCCAGCAGCTCTCGGTCCGTGGAGGGCGAGCAGTACTTC
>NA|TRBJ2-7|TRBV5-4|TRBD2|16
CASSLPLPLAGSEQYF
TGTGCCAGCAGCTTACCTCTCCCGCTAGCGGGGTCCGAGCAGTACTTC
>once|TRBJ1-6|TRBV28|NA|16
CASSSPRAASNSPLHF
TGTGCCAGCAGTTCCCCGAGGGCAGCTAGTAATTCACCCCTCCACTTT
>NA|TRBJ2-3|TRBV4-2|NA|18
CASSPPEGQPLSTDTQYF
TGTGCCAGCAGCCCCCCCGAAGGACAGCCTCTGAGCACAGATACGCAGTATTTT
>NA|TRBJ2-1|TRBV4-1|TRBD2|15
CASSEIAGGLNEQFF
TGCGCCAGCAGCGAGATTGCGGGGGGTCTCAATGAGCAGTTCTTC
>NA|TRBJ2-3|TRBV5-1|TRBD2|15
CASSLTSGGADTQYF
TGCGCCAGCAGCTTGACGAGCGGGGGGGCGGATACGCAGTATTTT
>NA|TRBJ1-4|TRBV19|TRBD1|16
CASSTSAHRGSEKLFF
TGTGCCAGTAGTACCTCAGCACACAGGGGCAGTGAAAAACTGTTTTTT
>few|TRBJ1-6|TRBV14|TRBD1|15
CASSPWTGTDSPLHF
TGTGCCAGCAGCCCTTGGACAGGGACGGATTCACCCCTCCACTTT
>NA|TRBJ2-5|TRBV3-1/TRBV3-2|NA|15
CASSLYGVHQETQYF
TGTGCCAGCAGCCTCTACGGGGTTCACCAAGAGACCCAGTACTTC
>NA|TRBJ1-2|TRBV6-5|NA|16
CASSYGVAGSNYGYTF
TGTGCCAGCAGTTACGGAGTAGCGGGGTCTAACTATGGCTACACCTTC
>NA|TRBJ1-3|TRBV19|NA|13
CASNRERGNTIYF
TGTGCCAGTAACCGGGAAAGGGGAAACACCATATATTTT
>few|TRBJ1-3|TRBV19|NA|16
CASSILAAAPGNTIYF
TGTGCCAGTAGTATATTAGCGGCAGCTCCTGGAAACACCATATATTTT
>few|TRBJ1-2|TRBV5-1|TRBD1|15
CASSNITGGSYGYTF
TGCGCCAGCAGCAATATTACAGGGGGCAGCTATGGCTACACCTTC
>NA|TRBJ1-1|TRBV29-1|NA|12
CSALGWNTEAFF
TGCAGCGCCCTAGGTTGGAACACTGAAGCTTTCTTT
>NA|TRBJ2-5|TRBV2|TRBD2|15
CASSGGSGAQETQYF
TGTGCCAGCAGTGGGGGGAGCGGGGCCCAAGAGACCCAGTACTTC
>NA|TRBJ1-2|TRBV19|NA|13
CASSIEADYGYTF
TGTGCCAGTAGTATAGAGGCGGACTATGGCTACACCTTC
>once|TRBJ2-5|TRBV24-1|NA|16
CATSDQREELIGTQYF
TGTGCCACCAGTGACCAACGGGAAGAACTAATTGGGACCCAGTACTTC
>few|TRBJ2-1|TRBV5-1|TRBD2|16
CASSPGTSGVYNEQFF
TGCGCCAGCAGCCCGGGGACTAGCGGGGTTTACAATGAGCAGTTCTTC
>few|TRBJ1-1|TRBV7-8|NA|13
CASSPGGNTEAFF
TGTGCCAGCAGCCCCGGGGGAAACACTGAAGCTTTCTTT